A selection of T cell receptor beta chains follows, all from one sample in a study of cytomegalovirus exposure and HLA in healthy donors. Method: immunoSEQ multiplex PCR; TCRdb's copy keeps in-frame clones and lacks some. The sample holds approximately 150,000 clones; 78% are singletons and the top ten take 1.5%. The sequencing input was PBMCs. These receptor sequences come from a woman aged 18-29 years in good health and CMV-seronegative. CDR3s include the opening cysteine and the closing phenylalanine or tryptophan. Each record gives: V gene, CDR3 protein.

>TRBV27
CASSLSGTGTNEQFF
>TRBV19
CASSRESGTANPYGYTF
>TRBV4-1
CASSQDQLRSYGYTF
>TRBV30
CAWSWSGGFQPQHF
>TRBV7-2
CASSRGDAETQYF
>TRBV2
CASSGQTDNEKLFF
>TRBV6-5
CASSFYSGVKDEKLFF
>TRBV19
CASSIPSGSTDTQYF
>TRBV11-2
CASSLRPAGVANTEAFF
>TRBV19
CASSKQKRKDQPQHF
>TRBV6-5
CASSPRGFGFGAFF
>TRBV11-2
CASSLGQLPYEQYF
>TRBV9
CASSVGSLADYEQYF
>TRBV4-1
CASSLSPPMGGTDTQYF
>TRBV4-1
CASSQGGAGVSEQYF
>TRBV7-8
CASSPTDWTGNTIYF
>TRBV30
CAWRATGALQFF
>TRBV9
CASSPRMYTGELFF
>TRBV27
CASSYRLQDGNTIYF
>TRBV9
CASSVLAGAEQYF
>TRBV4-1
CASSQSTSGVSYNEQFF
>TRBV6-5
CASSYAGRETQYF
>TRBV5-4
CASSPRDRRILNTEAFF
>TRBV7-9
CASSLGTSGFQYF
>TRBV5-1
CASSGKTSHADTQYF
>TRBV15
CATSRGGAPNTEAFF
>TRBV30
CAWSLVGPNYGYTF
>TRBV6-5
CASSYLEGQRVEKLFF
>TRBV18
CASSPIKRGAWEQYF
>TRBV4-1
CASSQVQAITNTGELFF
>TRBV6-5
CASSYRGQGIEAFF
>TRBV27
CASSPVPLGTVNTEAFF
>TRBV10-2
CASSEAGGYNEQFF
>TRBV29-1
CSARGLAKNIQYF
>TRBV30
CAWKAGRETQYF
>TRBV4-1
CASSQDPGVFNEQFF
>TRBV7-6
CASSSTGSTGELFF
>TRBV5-6
CASSLSSYEQYF
>TRBV12-5
CASGVDAGTGYEQYF
>TRBV29-1
CSVAPRDRGNTIYF
>TRBV27
CASSLSGSGDKTQYF
>TRBV10-3
CAASRDSSNQPQHF
>TRBV4-2
CASSQGQDGNQPQHF